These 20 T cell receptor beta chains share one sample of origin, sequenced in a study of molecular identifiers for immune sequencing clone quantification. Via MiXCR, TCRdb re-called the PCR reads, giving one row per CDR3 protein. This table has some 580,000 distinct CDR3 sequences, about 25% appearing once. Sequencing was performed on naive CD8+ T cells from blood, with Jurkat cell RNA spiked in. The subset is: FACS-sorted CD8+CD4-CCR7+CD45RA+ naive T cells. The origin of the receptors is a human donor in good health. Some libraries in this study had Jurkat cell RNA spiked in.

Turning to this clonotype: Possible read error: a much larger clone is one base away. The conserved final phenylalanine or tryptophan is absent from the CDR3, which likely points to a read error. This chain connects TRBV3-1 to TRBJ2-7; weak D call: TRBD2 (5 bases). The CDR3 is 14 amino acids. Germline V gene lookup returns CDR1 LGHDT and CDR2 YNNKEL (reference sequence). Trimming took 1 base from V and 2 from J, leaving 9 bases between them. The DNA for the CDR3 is TGTGCCAGCAGCCAAGGGGTCGGGGCCTACGAGCAGTACCTC. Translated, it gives CASSQGVGAYEQYL.

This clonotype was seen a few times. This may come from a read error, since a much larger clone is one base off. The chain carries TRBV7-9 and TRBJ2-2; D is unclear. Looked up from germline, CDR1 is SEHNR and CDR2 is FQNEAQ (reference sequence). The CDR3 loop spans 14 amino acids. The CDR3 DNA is TGTACCAGCAACCTCCTTATCGCCTGGGGGGAGCTGTTTTTT. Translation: CTSNLLIAWGELFF.

Here the CDR3 DNA reads TGTGCCAGCAGCGTAGAAGGGAACACCGGGGAGCTGTTTTTT. Protein product: CASSVEGNTGELFF. The genes are TRBV9 and TRBJ2-2; D is unclear. V was trimmed by 0 bases and J by 1 base, leaving 4 bases between them. The V gene's germline CDR1 is SGDLS and CDR2 YYNGEE. This CDR3 spans 14 amino acids.

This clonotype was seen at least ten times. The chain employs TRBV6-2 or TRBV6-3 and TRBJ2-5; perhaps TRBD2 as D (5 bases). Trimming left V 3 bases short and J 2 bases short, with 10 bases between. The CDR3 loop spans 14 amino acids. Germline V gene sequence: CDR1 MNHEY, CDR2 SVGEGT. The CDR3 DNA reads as TGTGCCAGCAGTTATGTCGGGATTCAAGAGACCCAGTACTTC. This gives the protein CASSYVGIQETQYF.

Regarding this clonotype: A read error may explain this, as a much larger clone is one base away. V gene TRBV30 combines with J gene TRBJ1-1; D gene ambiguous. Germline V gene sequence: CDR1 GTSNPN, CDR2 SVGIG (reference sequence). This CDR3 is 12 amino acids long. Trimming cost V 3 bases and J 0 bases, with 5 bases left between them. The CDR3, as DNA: TGTGCCTGGAGCCATTTGAACACTGAAGCTTTCTTT. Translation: CAWSHLNTEAFF.

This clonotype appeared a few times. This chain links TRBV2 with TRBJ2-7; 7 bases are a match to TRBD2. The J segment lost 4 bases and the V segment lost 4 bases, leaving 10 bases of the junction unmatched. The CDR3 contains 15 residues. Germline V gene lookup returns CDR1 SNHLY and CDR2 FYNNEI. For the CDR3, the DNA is TGTGCCAGCAGTGGGGAGGGGACGGGAGAGTACGAGCAGTACTTC. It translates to CASSGEGTGEYEQYF.

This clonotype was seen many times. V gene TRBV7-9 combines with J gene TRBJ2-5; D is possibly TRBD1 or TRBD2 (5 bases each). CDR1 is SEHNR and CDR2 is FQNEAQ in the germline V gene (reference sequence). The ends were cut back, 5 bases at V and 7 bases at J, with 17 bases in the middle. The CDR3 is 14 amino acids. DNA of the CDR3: TGTGCCAGCAGCCCAGAGGTTAAGGGGAGGACCCAGTACTTC. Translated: CASSPEVKGRTQYF.

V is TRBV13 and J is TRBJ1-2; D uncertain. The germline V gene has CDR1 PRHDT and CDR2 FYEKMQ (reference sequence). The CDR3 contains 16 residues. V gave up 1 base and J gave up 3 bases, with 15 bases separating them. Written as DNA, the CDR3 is TGTGCCAGCAGCTTAGAGGCCCGTCCGGGCTACTATGGCTACACCTTC. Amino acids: CASSLEARPGYYGYTF.

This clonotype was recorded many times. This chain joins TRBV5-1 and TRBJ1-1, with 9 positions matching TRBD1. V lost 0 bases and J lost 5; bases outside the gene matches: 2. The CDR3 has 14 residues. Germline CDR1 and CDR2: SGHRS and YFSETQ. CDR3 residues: CASSLDRGQTEAFF. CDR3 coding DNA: TGCGCCAGCAGCTTGGACAGGGGGCAAACTGAAGCTTTCTTT.

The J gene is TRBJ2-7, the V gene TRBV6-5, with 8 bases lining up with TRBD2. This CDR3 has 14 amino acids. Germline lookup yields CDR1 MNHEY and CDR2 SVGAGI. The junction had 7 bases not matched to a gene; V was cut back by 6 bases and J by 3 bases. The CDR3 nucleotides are TGTGCCAGCAGCCCTACAACTAGCGGCTACGAGCAGTACTTC. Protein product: CASSPTTSGYEQYF.

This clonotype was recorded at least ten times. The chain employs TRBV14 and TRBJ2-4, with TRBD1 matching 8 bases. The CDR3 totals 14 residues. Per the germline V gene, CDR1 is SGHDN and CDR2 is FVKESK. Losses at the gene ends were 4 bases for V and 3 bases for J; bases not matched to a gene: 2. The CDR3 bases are TGTGCCAGCAGCCGGACAGGGTTCAAAAACATTCAGTACTTC. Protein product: CASSRTGFKNIQYF.

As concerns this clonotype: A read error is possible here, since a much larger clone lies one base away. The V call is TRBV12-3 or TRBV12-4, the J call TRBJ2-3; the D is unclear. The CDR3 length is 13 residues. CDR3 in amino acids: CASSDVSIDTQYF. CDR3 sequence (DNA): TGTGCCAGCAGCGATGTTAGCATAGATACGCAGTATTTT.

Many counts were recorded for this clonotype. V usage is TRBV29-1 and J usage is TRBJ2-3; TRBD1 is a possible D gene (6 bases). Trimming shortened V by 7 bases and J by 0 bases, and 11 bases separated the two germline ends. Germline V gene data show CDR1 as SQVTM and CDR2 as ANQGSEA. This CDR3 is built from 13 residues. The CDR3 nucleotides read TGCAGCGCCGACACAGGGAGCACAGATACGCAGTATTTT. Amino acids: CSADTGSTDTQYF.

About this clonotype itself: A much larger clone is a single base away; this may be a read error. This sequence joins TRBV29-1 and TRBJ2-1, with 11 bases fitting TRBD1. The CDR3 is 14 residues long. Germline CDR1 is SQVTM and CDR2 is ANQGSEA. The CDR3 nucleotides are TGCAGCGTTGAAGCTAGGACAGGGGGCAATAAGCAGTTCTTC. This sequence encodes CSVEARTGGNKQFF.

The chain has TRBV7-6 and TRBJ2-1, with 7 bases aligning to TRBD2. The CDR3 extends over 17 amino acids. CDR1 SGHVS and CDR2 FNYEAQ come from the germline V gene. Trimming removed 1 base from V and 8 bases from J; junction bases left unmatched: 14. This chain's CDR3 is CASSLEGTGGASDEQFF. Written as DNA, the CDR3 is TGTGCCAGCAGCTTAGAAGGGACGGGAGGAGCTAGCGATGAGCAGTTCTTC. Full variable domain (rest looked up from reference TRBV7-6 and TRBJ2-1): GAGVSQSPRYKVTKRGQDVALRCDPISGHVSLYWYRQALGQGPEFLTYFNYEAQQDKSGLPNDRFSAERPEGSISTLTIQRTEQRDSAMYRCASSLEGTGGASDEQFFGPGTRLTVL.

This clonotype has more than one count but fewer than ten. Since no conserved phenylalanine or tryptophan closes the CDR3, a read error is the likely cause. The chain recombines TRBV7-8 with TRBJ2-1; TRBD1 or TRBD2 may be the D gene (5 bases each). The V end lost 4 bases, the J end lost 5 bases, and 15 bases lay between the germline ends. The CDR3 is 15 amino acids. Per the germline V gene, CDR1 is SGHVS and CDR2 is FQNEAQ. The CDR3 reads CASSSGAGSHNEQFL. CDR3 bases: TGTGCCAGCAGCTCCGGGGCGGGCAGCCACAATGAGCAGTTCCTC.

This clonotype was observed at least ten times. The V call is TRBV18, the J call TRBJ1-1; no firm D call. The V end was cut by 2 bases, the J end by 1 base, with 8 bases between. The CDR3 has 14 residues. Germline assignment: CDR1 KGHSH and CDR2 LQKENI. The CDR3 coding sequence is TGTGCCAGCTCACCATTAGTACAGAACACTGAAGCTTTCTTT. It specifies CASSPLVQNTEAFF.

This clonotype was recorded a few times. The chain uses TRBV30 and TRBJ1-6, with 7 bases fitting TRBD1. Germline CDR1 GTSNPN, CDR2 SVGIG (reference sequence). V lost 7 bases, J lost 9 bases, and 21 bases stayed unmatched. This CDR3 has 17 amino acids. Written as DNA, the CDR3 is TGTGCCTTTGTCGAGGGGGCGGAGAGGTCCCTTCGTTCACCCCTCCACTTT. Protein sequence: CAFVEGAERSLRSPLHF. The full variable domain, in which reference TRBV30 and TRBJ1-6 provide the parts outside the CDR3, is SQTIHQWPATLVQPVGSPLSLECTVEGTSNPNLYWYRQAAGRGLQLLFYSVGIGQISSEVPQNLSASRPQDRQFILSSKKLLLSDSGFYLCAFVEGAERSLRSPLHFGNGTRLTVT.

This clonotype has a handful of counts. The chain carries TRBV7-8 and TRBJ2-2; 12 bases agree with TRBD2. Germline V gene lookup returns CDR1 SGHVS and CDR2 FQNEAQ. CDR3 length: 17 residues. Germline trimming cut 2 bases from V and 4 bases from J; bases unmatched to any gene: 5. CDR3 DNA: TGTGCCAGCAGCTTATCCCCTAGCGGGGGGGCCACCGGGGAGCTGTTTTTT. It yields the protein CASSLSPSGGATGELFF.

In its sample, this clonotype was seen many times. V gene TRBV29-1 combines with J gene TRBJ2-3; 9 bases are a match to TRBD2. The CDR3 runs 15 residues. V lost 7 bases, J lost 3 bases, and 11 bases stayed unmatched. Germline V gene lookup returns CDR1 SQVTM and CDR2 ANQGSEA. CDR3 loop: CSAVWAGGTTDTQYF. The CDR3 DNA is TGCAGCGCCGTTTGGGCGGGAGGGACAACAGATACGCAGTATTTT.